The 30 T cell receptor beta chains in this list originate from one sample, sequenced in a study of B cell selection in AIRE deficiency. Sorting defined conventional CD4 T cells as CD4+CD127+. Data came from immunoSEQ multiplex PCR; TCRdb stores just in-frame clones and leaves some out. The table has more than 25,000 clones, roughly 95% seen once. The sequenced sample was CD4+CD127+ conventional T cells sorted from PBMCs. The receptors originated from a human donor in good health.

The chain uses TRBV19 and TRBJ1-3, with D perhaps TRBD1 (6 bases). The CDR3 length is 16 residues. V was clipped by 6 bases and J by 0 bases, with 15 bases between them. CDR1 and CDR2 (germline): LNHDA, SQIVND (reference sequence). The CDR3 protein is CASSPIQGSSGNTIYF. The CDR3 DNA sequence: TGTGCCAGTAGCCCCATACAGGGAAGCTCTGGAAACACCATATATTTT.

The CDR3 is CASSHFDRPYEQYF. CDR3 sequence (DNA): TGCGCCAGCAGTCATTTCGACAGGCCCTACGAGCAGTACTTC. The chain is built from TRBV23-1 and TRBJ2-7, with D possibly being TRBD1 (6 bases). TRBV23-1 is designated an ORF whose function remains uncertain. This CDR3 region has 14 residues. Trimming stripped 3 bases from V and 2 bases from J, with 11 bases between.

This chain connects TRBV6-1 to TRBJ1-5, with 7 positions matching TRBD1. The CDR3 length is 16 residues. V lost 1 base and J lost 1; bases outside the gene matches: 4. Germline V gives CDR1 MNHNS, CDR2 SASEGT. CDR3 protein: CASSEEGARSNQPQHF. The CDR3 DNA reads TGTGCCAGCAGTGAAGAGGGGGCTAGGAGCAATCAGCCCCAGCATTTT.

This clone has a handful of counts. V is TRBV5-1 and J is TRBJ1-5; D call uncertain. Germline CDR1 is SGHRS and CDR2 is YFSETQ. V was trimmed by 0 bases and J by 3 bases, leaving 13 bases between them. The CDR3 runs 16 residues. The DNA of the CDR3 is TGCGCCAGCAGCTTGGCTGGATCATCGTCCAATCAGCCCCAGCATTTT. This encodes CASSLAGSSSNQPQHF.

This clone was counted once. The V and J genes are TRBV28 and TRBJ2-2; D unclear. CDR3 length: 12 amino acids. The V and J ends lost 2 bases and 4 bases respectively, with 2 bases between them. Germline V gives CDR1 MDHEN, CDR2 SYDVKM. CDR3 sequence: CASSLITGELFF. CDR3 bases: TGTGCCAGCAGTTTAATCACCGGGGAGCTGTTTTTT.

The V gene is TRBV5-1, the J gene TRBJ2-1, with TRBD2 as a possible D gene (6 bases). The CDR3 runs 14 residues. V lost 1 base and J lost 5, with 10 bases in between. The germline V gene has CDR1 SGHRS and CDR2 YFSETQ. CDR3 bases: TGCGCCAGCAGCTTGCTGACTAGGGACAATGAGCAGTTCTTC. It is translated as CASSLLTRDNEQFF.

The chain links TRBV4-2 to TRBJ1-2, with TRBD1 identical over 7 bases. The length of the CDR3 is 13 residues. CDR1 and CDR2 from the germline V gene are LGHNA and YNFKEQ. After removal of 5 bases from V and 7 bases from J, the junction contained 7 bases not matched to a gene. This CDR3 reads CASSSQGVVGYTF. The CDR3 nucleotides are TGTGCCAGCAGCTCCCAGGGGGTGGTTGGCTACACCTTC.

This clone was observed once. Compared with germline, one end of the junction differs, possibly owing to a read error. V is TRBV5-3 and J is TRBJ2-2; TRBD2 might be the D (5 bases). TRBV5-3 is an open reading frame whose function is uncertain. The CDR3 consists of 11 residues. Here the CDR3 reads CAAAAHRGAVF. In DNA, the CDR3 is TGTGCCGCGGCCGCCCACCGGGGAGCTGTTTTT.

This chain connects TRBV12-5 to TRBJ1-2; no clear D. Germline-derived CDR1 and CDR2 are LGHNT and FRNRAP. V lost 10 bases to trimming and J lost 4 bases, with 25 bases between them. This CDR3 region has 16 residues. The CDR3: CATQKAGYQAGYGYTF. DNA of the CDR3: TGTGCTACCCAAAAGGCCGGCTATCAGGCCGGCTATGGCTACACCTTC.

The CDR3 sequence is CASSLAPGAKEKLFF. The CDR3 region has the DNA TGTGCCAGCAGCTTGGCCCCAGGGGCAAAGGAAAAACTGTTTTTT. The chain carries TRBV5-4 and TRBJ1-4; a weak D match, TRBD1 (6 bases). V lost 0 bases and J 8 bases, leaving 14 bases between the germline ends. The length of the CDR3 is 15 residues. From germline, CDR1 is SGHNT and CDR2 YYREEE (reference sequence).

The CDR3 sequence: CASSQESGGTQGRAQYF. As DNA, the CDR3 is TGTGCCAGCAGCCAAGAGTCCGGCGGGACCCAGGGTCGTGCGCAGTATTTT. V gene TRBV4-2 combines with J gene TRBJ2-3; D possibly corresponds to TRBD2 (6 bases). From germline, CDR1 is LGHNA and CDR2 YNFKEQ. CDR3 length equals 17 residues. Deletions cut 0 bases from V and 10 bases from J, with 23 bases between.

V is TRBV6-1 and J is TRBJ1-4; D gene uncertain. Trimming removed 1 base at V and 2 bases at J, with 8 bases between. Germline loops: CDR1 MNHNS, CDR2 SASEGT. There are 15 residues in the CDR3. CDR3 residues: CASSEVWDTNEKLFF. The DNA for the CDR3 is TGTGCCAGCAGTGAAGTCTGGGATACTAATGAAAAACTGTTTTTT.

J is TRBJ2-3 and V is TRBV4-1; 8 bases match TRBD2. The germline V gene has CDR1 MGHRA and CDR2 YSYEKL. CDR3 size: 18 residues. V gave up 6 bases and J gave up 2 bases; unmatched junction bases: 16. CDR3 in DNA: TGCGCCAGCAGAAACTTGAGAAAGCGGGGGTCGGACACAGATACGCAGTATTTT. This sequence encodes CASRNLRKRGSDTDTQYF.

The CDR3 loop is CASSSETGGGGYGYTF. CDR3 sequence (DNA): TGTGCCAGCAGCTCAGAGACAGGGGGCGGTGGATATGGCTACACCTTC. The chain recombines TRBV7-9 with TRBJ1-2, with 10 nucleotides matching TRBD1. V was pared by 4 bases and J by 5 bases, with 10 bases of the junction left unmatched. Germline V gene lookup returns CDR1 SEHNR and CDR2 FQNEAQ (reference sequence). The CDR3 spans 16 residues.

The CDR3 is CASSIWGGNQPQHF. CDR3 nucleotides: TGTGCCAGTAGTATATGGGGAGGCAATCAGCCCCAGCATTTT. The chain employs TRBV19 and TRBJ1-5; D not resolved. This CDR3 has 14 residues. CDR1 and CDR2 (germline): LNHDA, SQIVND (reference sequence). Trimming cost V 2 bases and J 2 bases, with 7 bases left between them.

The genes are TRBV6-5 and TRBJ1-1, with TRBD1 matching over 9 bases. From germline, CDR1 is MNHEY and CDR2 SVGAGI. V lost 2 bases and J lost 6; bases outside the gene matches: 1. This CDR3 is built from 13 residues. The CDR3 loop is CASSYRDRAEAFF. In DNA form, the CDR3 reads TGTGCCAGCAGTTACCGGGACAGGGCTGAAGCTTTCTTT.

The chain employs TRBV5-6 and TRBJ2-1; tentatively, D is TRBD2 (6 bases). Germline CDR1 SGHDT, CDR2 YYEEEE. Trimming left V 4 bases short and J 1 base short, with 15 bases between. This CDR3 is 16 amino acids long. CDR3 coding DNA: TGTGCCAGCAGCCCAAACGCCGGGGGATCCTACAATGAGCAGTTCTTC. Its protein is CASSPNAGGSYNEQFF.

The rearrangement links TRBV7-8 to TRBJ1-2; 7 nucleotides agree with TRBD1. Trimming removed 2 bases from V and 4 bases from J; junction bases left unmatched: 7. There are 15 residues in the CDR3. CDR1 is SGHVS, CDR2 FQNEAQ, per germline. CDR3 loop: CASSLNRTGSYGYTF. The DNA for the CDR3 is TGTGCCAGCAGCTTAAATCGGACAGGCTCCTATGGCTACACCTTC.

This chain uses TRBV7-8 with TRBJ2-7; D gene uncertain. Germline-derived CDR1 and CDR2 are SGHVS and FQNEAQ. This CDR3 has 15 amino acids. The ends were cut back, 3 bases at V and 0 bases at J, with 12 bases in the middle. The CDR3 DNA reads as TGTGCCAGCAGCTTTTTCGGCTCTCTCTCCTACGAGCAGTACTTC. Translating it yields CASSFFGSLSYEQYF.

The gene calls are TRBV5-4 and TRBJ2-1, with a weak D call TRBD1 (6 bases). Germline CDR1 and CDR2: SGHNT and YYREEE (reference sequence). There are 15 residues in the CDR3. V was cut by 0 bases and J by 4 bases, with 11 bases left in between. CDR3 sequence: CASSLATGSYNEQFF. In DNA, the CDR3 is TGTGCCAGCAGCTTGGCAACAGGGTCTTACAATGAGCAGTTCTTC.

The chain joins TRBV4-2 to TRBJ2-2, with 8 positions matching TRBD1. Germline V lookup: CDR1 LGHNA, CDR2 YNFKEQ. The CDR3 extends over 15 amino acids. J was trimmed by 7 bases and V by 0 bases; bases with no gene match: 4. The CDR3 DNA follows: TGTGCCAGCAGCCAAGACAGGGGGCGCGTCGGGGAGCTGTTTTTT. Protein sequence: CASSQDRGRVGELFF.

The V call is TRBV15, the J call TRBJ2-5, with TRBD1 identical over 9 bases. The CDR3 covers 15 residues. V shed 5 bases and J 5 bases; nucleotides not matched to a gene: 9. The germline V gene has CDR1 LNHNV and CDR2 YYDKDF (reference sequence). The CDR3 loop reads CATSRPQGARETQYF. Here the CDR3 DNA reads TGTGCCACCAGCCGACCACAGGGGGCGCGGGAGACCCAGTACTTC.

The genes are TRBV11-2 and TRBJ1-3; 10 nucleotides align to TRBD1. With V trimmed by 5 bases and J by 3 bases, 4 bases remained unmatched. The CDR3 has 15 residues. Germline CDR1 and CDR2: SGHAT and FQNNGV. CDR3 loop: CASSSRDRGGNTIYF. The CDR3 DNA reads TGTGCCAGCAGCAGCCGGGACAGGGGTGGAAACACCATATATTTT.

DNA of the CDR3: TGTGCCAGCAGTTCCAGGGTTACCTCCTACGAGCAGTACTTC. It yields the protein CASSSRVTSYEQYF. The rearrangement uses TRBV6-5 and TRBJ2-7; possible D gene TRBD1, 5 bases. This CDR3 is 14 amino acids long. CDR1 is MNHEY, CDR2 SVGAGI, per germline. V gave up 4 bases and J gave up 0 bases, with 10 bases separating them.

This chain uses TRBV5-4 with TRBJ2-1; D is ambiguous. The CDR3 is 13 residues long. Per germline, CDR1 SGHNT and CDR2 YYREEE (reference sequence). V lost 4 bases and J lost 9, with 14 bases in between. The CDR3 DNA is TGTGCCAGCAGCCATACCTTAGTGGGTGAGCAGTTCTTC. Translation: CASSHTLVGEQFF.

The rearrangement uses TRBV2 and TRBJ1-3, with no clear D. Between the trimmed V and J ends, which lost 3 bases and 4 bases, there was a span of 4 bases. Germline CDR1 and CDR2: SNHLY and FYNNEI. CDR3 length: 12 amino acids. This CDR3 is CASSELGNTIYF. The CDR3 DNA reads TGTGCCAGCAGTGAGTTGGGAAACACCATATATTTT.

The chain employs TRBV27 and TRBJ2-5, with D maybe TRBD2 (5 bases). CDR3 length: 12 amino acids. V lost 9 bases, J lost 5 bases, and 13 bases lay in between. Germline CDR1 MNHEY, CDR2 SMNVEV (reference sequence). The CDR3 DNA follows: TGTGCCAGATGGCCGGGGAATGAGACCCAGTACTTC. This encodes CARWPGNETQYF.

About this clone itself: The junction departs from the called germline gene at one end, perhaps through a read error. The same CDR3 also results from other DNA sequences found in this sample. The V gene is TRBV6-1, the J gene TRBJ1-1; tentative D call: TRBD1 (5 bases). CDR1 MNHNS and CDR2 SASEGT come from the germline V gene. The CDR3 length is 15 residues. The CDR3 is CASVEPGTGNTEAFF. The CDR3 DNA reads TGTGCCAGCGTTGAACCCGGGACGGGGAACACTGAGGCTTTCTTT.

The chain recombines TRBV5-6 with TRBJ2-5; 10 bases agree with TRBD2. Germline-derived CDR1 and CDR2 are SGHDT and YYEEEE. CDR3 length equals 13 residues. V was clipped by 4 bases and J by 5 bases; unmatched bases: 2. DNA for the CDR3: TGTGCCAGCAGCGGGGGACTAGCGGAGACCCAGTACTTC. Its translation: CASSGGLAETQYF.

The DNA of the CDR3 is TGTGCCACCAGCAGAGATCTCGGGGCCACTGAAGCTTTCTTT. Translated, it gives CATSRDLGATEAFF. The chain combines TRBV15 with TRBJ1-1; maybe TRBD1 (5 bases). CDR3 length: 14 amino acids. Germline CDR1 is LNHNV and CDR2 is YYDKDF (reference sequence). V was trimmed by 0 bases and J by 4 bases, leaving 9 bases between them.